Each of the 30 T cell receptor beta chains below was sequenced from the same sample in a study of T cell clonality in common variable immunodeficiency. Assay used: immunoSEQ multiplex PCR; TCRdb lists only in-frame clones, some missing. This repertoire holds 35,000 or so clones, and none appear only once. The sequencing sample was made of peripheral blood mononuclear cells. Receptors were obtained from a person aged 18 to 75 in good health.

This clone was observed many times. Read data end 3 residues before the CDR3 end; the end is taken from the germline J gene. The rearrangement joins TRBV20-1 to TRBJ1-1, with a possible D match to TRBD1 (5 bases). The CDR3 extends over 14 amino acids. CDR1 and CDR2 (germline): DFQATT, SNEGSKA (reference sequence). V dropped 2 bases and J dropped 4 bases, with 14 bases sitting between them. CDR3 sequence: CSARRQGAGTEAFF. The CDR3 DNA, read in part, is TGCAGTGCTAGACGGCAGGGAGCAGGCACTGAA.

This clone showed up many times. The read comes to an end 3 residues before the CDR3 does, leaving the germline J gene to fill in the end. The chain uses TRBV5-6 and TRBJ2-3, with a tentative D call TRBD2 (6 bases). The ends were cut back, 7 bases at V and 6 bases at J, with 18 bases in the middle. Germline values: CDR1 SGHDT, CDR2 YYEEEE. This CDR3 is 14 amino acids long. CDR3 protein: CASGDSGRGDTQYF. Incomplete CDR3 DNA: TGTGCCAGCGGTGATAGCGGACGAGGCGATACG.

Ten or more counts support this clone. The CDR3 end lies 3 residues beyond the end of the read and is filled in from the germline J gene. This chain links TRBV6-2 or TRBV6-3 with TRBJ2-7; 11 nucleotides agree with TRBD1. The CDR3 has 17 amino acids. CDR1 and CDR2 from the germline V gene are MNHEY and SVGEGT. Germline trimming cut 5 bases from V and 3 bases from J; bases unmatched to any gene: 12. The sequenced part of the CDR3 DNA is TGTGCCAGCAGTCCCGCACACCGGGACAGGGGGATCTACGAG. Protein product: CASSPAHRDRGIYE. The full CDR3 sequence reads CASSPAHRDRGIYEQYF.

This clone was seen repeatedly, ten times or more. Read sequence stops 3 residues before the CDR3 end, and the germline J gene provides the missing end. The chain links TRBV2 to TRBJ2-3; 8 bases map to TRBD1. The V segment lost 4 bases and the J segment 6 bases; nucleotides outside the gene matches: 9. From germline, CDR1 is SNHLY and CDR2 FYNNEI. There are 15 residues in the CDR3. The chain's CDR3 is CASSAGSGGRDTQYF. Partial CDR3 DNA: TGTGCCAGCAGTGCCGGCTCAGGGGGCAGGGATACG.

This clone came up many times. The missing CDR3 end, 3 residues past where the read stops, is filled in from the germline J gene. V is TRBV10-3 and J is TRBJ2-5, with 8 bases lining up with TRBD2. Trimming removed 6 bases from V and 5 bases from J; junction bases left unmatched: 14. CDR3 length: 16 residues. Per the germline V gene, CDR1 is ENHRY and CDR2 is SYGVKD. The covered CDR3 bases are TGTGCCATCAGGGGCGCAAGCGGGAGCCGTCGGGAGACC. This codes for CAIRGASGSRRET. The entire CDR3 reads CAIRGASGSRRETQYF.

This clone was seen many times. The CDR3 is cut off 3 residues early in the read; its end comes from the germline J gene. The chain couples TRBV6-2 or TRBV6-3 to TRBJ2-1; perhaps TRBD1 as D (6 bases). CDR1 MNHEY and CDR2 SVGEGT come from the germline V gene. This CDR3 has 16 amino acids. V was pared by 0 bases and J by 5 bases, with 14 bases between. The CDR3 is CASSYSNRVGDNEQFF. Partial CDR3 DNA: TGTGCCAGCAGTTACTCAAACAGGGTTGGGGACAATGAG.

This clone was counted only a few times. The observed sequence ends 3 residues before the CDR3 terminus, with the missing tail filled in from the germline J gene. The chain is built from TRBV10-2 and TRBJ2-7; D possibly corresponds to TRBD2 (7 bases). The CDR3 is 15 residues long. The V end was cut by 5 bases, the J end by 4 bases, with 18 bases between. CDR1 and CDR2 (germline): WSHSY, SAAADI. Incomplete CDR3 DNA: TGCGCCAGCAGTACCTCGGGGGGCGTCCTGTACGAG. The encoded protein is CASSTSGGVLYE. The CDR3 in full is CASSTSGGVLYEQYF.

This clone was detected ten times or more. The CDR3 goes on 3 residues after the read ends, and that part is filled in from the germline J gene. The rearrangement joins TRBV27 to TRBJ2-2; D perhaps matches TRBD1 (5 bases). V was shortened by 3 bases and J by 5 bases, with 13 bases between the two germline ends. The length of the CDR3 is 15 residues. The germline gives CDR1 MNHEY, CDR2 SMNVEV (reference sequence). The CDR3 sequence: CASSFSTSGTGELFF. Partial CDR3 DNA: TGTGCCAGCAGTTTCAGTACTTCAGGGACCGGGGAG.

This clone was observed many times. Read coverage stops 3 residues before the CDR3 terminus; the germline J gene supplies the remainder. This chain uses TRBV5-1 with TRBJ2-7; 7 positions match TRBD2. The V gene end was trimmed by 0 bases and the J gene end by 4 bases; junction bases not matched to a gene: 10. The CDR3 has 16 residues. Germline CDR1 and CDR2: SGHRS and YFSETQ. CDR3 sequence reads: CASSLGSGAGIYEQYF. CDR3 DNA (partial): TGCGCCAGCAGCTTGGGTTCAGGAGCGGGGATTTACGAG.

This clone occurred many times. The CDR3 extends 3 residues past the end of the read, so its final part is completed from the germline J gene. The chain combines TRBV20-1 with TRBJ1-2; 9 bases match TRBD1. CDR1 is DFQATT, CDR2 SNEGSKA, per germline (reference sequence). The CDR3 loop spans 14 amino acids. V lost 3 bases to trimming and J lost 0 bases; unmatched junction nucleotides: 2. Incomplete CDR3 DNA: TGCAGTGCTAGTGACAGGGGGTCTAACTATGGC. Its translation is CSASDRGSNYG. The whole CDR3 is CSASDRGSNYGYTF.

The table lists this clone with many counts. Sequence at one end of the junction differs from germline and may be a read error. Read data end 3 residues before the CDR3 end; the end is taken from the germline J gene. The rearrangement uses TRBV4-2 and TRBJ2-7; 7 bases map to TRBD2. The CDR3 contains 15 residues. Germline V gene sequence: CDR1 LGHNA, CDR2 YNFKEQ. Incomplete CDR3 DNA: TGCGCCAGCAGCCAAGATTGGGGGGGGGCCTACGAG. It specifies CASSQDWGGAYE. In full, the CDR3 reads CASSQDWGGAYEQYF.

By share, this clone counts as medium-sized (0.01 to 0.1%). The CDR3 end falls 3 residues outside the read, so it is completed with the germline J gene. The chain combines TRBV30 with TRBJ2-5; 12 positions agree with TRBD2. Trimming took 2 bases from V and 4 from J; bases not matched to a gene: 5. Germline-derived CDR1 and CDR2 are GTSNPN and SVGIG (reference sequence). This CDR3 is 15 amino acids long. CDR3 sequence reads: CAWSKGGLAGETQYF. Partial CDR3 DNA: TGTGCCTGGAGTAAAGGGGGACTAGCGGGAGAGACC.

This clone was observed many times. Read data end 3 residues before the CDR3 end; the end is taken from the germline J gene. The chain couples TRBV4-1 to TRBJ2-5, with 8 bases aligning to TRBD2. The CDR3 covers 15 residues. CDR1 is MGHRA, CDR2 YSYEKL, per germline. The trim removed 2 bases at V and 4 bases at J, leaving 6 bases unmatched. Here the CDR3 reads CASSQFGRGTETQYF. Incomplete CDR3 DNA: TGCGCCAGCAGCCAATTCGGGAGGGGAACAGAGACC.

This clone was seen at least ten times. The read terminates 3 residues before the CDR3 end, so the remaining end is supplied by the germline J gene. The genes are TRBV24-1 and TRBJ2-3, with D possibly being TRBD2 (6 bases). The germline V and J ends were trimmed by 8 bases and 4 bases, with 6 bases remaining between them. CDR1 is KGHDR, CDR2 SFDVKD, per germline. The CDR3 totals 11 residues. CDR3 bases read: TGTGCCACCACGGGGGCAGATACG. This translates into CATTGADT. The whole CDR3 sequence is CATTGADTQYF.

This clone was counted at least ten times. The read finishes 3 residues shy of the CDR3 end, and the germline J gene is used to complete it. The chain has TRBV5-4 and TRBJ2-1; 7 bases align to TRBD1. The CDR3 is made up of 14 amino acids. J lost 7 bases, V lost 8 bases, and 12 bases had no gene match. Looked up from germline, CDR1 is SGHNT and CDR2 is YYREEE (reference sequence). The sequenced part of the CDR3 DNA is TGTGCCAGTACAGGGACAGCCTGGGGGAATGAG. Translation: CASTGTAWGNE. The CDR3 in full is CASTGTAWGNEQFF. The entire variable domain, with the rest obtained from reference TRBV5-4 and TRBJ2-1, is as follows: ETGVTQSPTHLIKTRGQQVTLRCSSQSGHNTVSWYQQALGQGPQFIFQYYREEENGRGNFPPRFSGLQFPNYSSELNVNALELDDSALYLCASTGTAWGNEQFFGPGTRLTVL.

This clone has ten or more counts. The read falls 3 residues short of the CDR3 end, and the missing part is taken from the germline J gene. This rearrangement joins TRBV7-8 to TRBJ2-7; 8 positions agree with TRBD2. Germline V gene lookup returns CDR1 SGHVS and CDR2 FQNEAQ. Germline trimming cut 5 bases from V and 3 bases from J; bases unmatched to any gene: 9. This CDR3 has 15 residues. The part of the CDR3 DNA that was read is TGTGCCAGCAGCCCCGGGGGGGCCGTGTTCTACGAG. Its protein is CASSPGGAVFYE. The full CDR3 reads CASSPGGAVFYEQYF.

This clone was found many times. The CDR3 goes on 3 residues after the read ends, and that part is filled in from the germline J gene. The chain carries TRBV6-2 or TRBV6-3 and TRBJ2-5; a weak D match, TRBD1 (6 bases). Germline V gene sequence: CDR1 MNHEY, CDR2 SVGEGT. The CDR3 loop spans 11 amino acids. V lost 11 bases, J lost 5 bases, and 12 bases lay in between. The CDR3 is CACGGYETQYF. The part of the CDR3 DNA that was read is TGTGCCTGTGGGGGCTACGAGACC.

At least ten counts were recorded for this clone. The read terminates 3 residues before the CDR3 end, so the remaining end is supplied by the germline J gene. The gene calls are TRBV12-3 or TRBV12-4 and TRBJ2-3, with 10 positions matching TRBD2. The V and J ends lost 7 bases and 4 bases, in that order; junction bases with no gene match: 8. The CDR3 extends over 15 amino acids. This CDR3 is CASTPTSGYADTQYF. The sequenced part of the CDR3 DNA is TGTGCCAGCACACCGACTAGCGGGTACGCAGATACG.

This clone has a count of ten or more. The read gets to within 3 residues of the CDR3 end, and the germline J gene fills in the rest. The chain carries TRBV20-1 and TRBJ1-1, with D possibly TRBD1 on 6 matching bases. Per germline, CDR1 DFQATT and CDR2 SNEGSKA (reference sequence). Trimming stripped 2 bases from V and 4 bases from J, with 11 bases between. The CDR3 has 13 residues. The covered CDR3 bases are TGCAGTGCTAGACAAACAGGGATCACTGAA. This gives the protein CSARQTGITE. The whole CDR3 protein reads CSARQTGITEAFF.

This clone has ten or more counts. The observed sequence ends 3 residues before the CDR3 terminus, with the missing tail filled in from the germline J gene. The rearrangement links TRBV5-6 to TRBJ2-1; maybe TRBD1 (6 bases). Germline lookup yields CDR1 SGHDT and CDR2 YYEEEE. CDR3 length: 13 residues. The V end was cut by 1 base, the J end by 8 bases, with 10 bases between. The CDR3 is CASSLNRDHEQFF. The CDR3 DNA, read in part, is TGTGCCAGCAGCTTGAACAGGGATCATGAG. The full variable domain, completed using reference TRBV5-6 and TRBJ2-1, is DAGVTQSPTHLIKTRGQQVTLRCSPKSGHDTVSWYQQALGQGPQFIFQYYEEEERQRGNFPDRFSGHQFPNYSSELNVNALLLGDSALYLCASSLNRDHEQFFGPGTRLTVL.

This clone was picked up many times. The CDR3 is cut off 3 residues early in the read; its end comes from the germline J gene. This rearrangement joins TRBV12-3 or TRBV12-4 to TRBJ2-6; 8 positions agree with TRBD1. This CDR3 spans 17 amino acids. V lost 5 bases, J lost 0 bases, and 6 bases stayed unmatched. CDR3 bases read: TGTGCCAGCAGTGCGGGACAGGCATCCTCTGGGGCCAACGTC. This translates into CASSAGQASSGANV. The CDR3 reads in full as CASSAGQASSGANVLTF.

This clone was detected many times. Coverage ceases 3 residues before the CDR3 finishes, and the germline J gene fills in the end. The chain couples TRBV5-1 to TRBJ2-7; 7 nucleotides align to TRBD1. The CDR3 loop spans 14 amino acids. Trimming removed 2 bases from V and 0 bases from J; junction bases left unmatched: 2. The germline V gene encodes CDR1 SGHRS and CDR2 YFSETQ. CDR3 in amino acids: CASSLEGASYEQYF. Incomplete CDR3 DNA: TGCGCCAGCAGCTTAGAGGGGGCCTCCTACGAG.

This clone occurred many times. The read stops 3 residues short of the end of the CDR3; the missing end is completed from the germline J gene. The V and J genes are TRBV20-1 and TRBJ2-1, with D possibly being TRBD1 (6 bases). The CDR3 consists of 14 residues. Germline values: CDR1 DFQATT, CDR2 SNEGSKA (reference sequence). V was shortened by 5 bases and J by 2 bases, with 13 bases between the two germline ends. The CDR3 reads CSAGPGTPYNEQFF. The DNA read from the CDR3 is TGCAGTGCTGGTCCCGGGACACCCTACAATGAG.

This clone occurred many times. CDR3 DNA, as far as it was read: TGTGCCAGCAGTGTCCAGAACAATGAG. Protein product: CASSVQNNE. The whole CDR3 sequence is CASSVQNNEQFF. V gene TRBV2 combines with J gene TRBJ2-1, with D hard to call. The read ends 3 residues shy of where the CDR3 ends; the end is completed using the germline J gene. CDR1 SNHLY and CDR2 FYNNEI come from the germline V gene. This CDR3 region has 12 residues. Trimming cost V 4 bases and J 5 bases, with 6 bases left between them.

Ten or more counts support this clone. The CDR3 goes on 3 residues after the read ends, and that part is filled in from the germline J gene. The genes are TRBV6-2 or TRBV6-3 and TRBJ1-2, with D possibly matching TRBD1 (6 bases). The CDR3 loop spans 15 amino acids. CDR1 and CDR2 (germline): MNHEY, SVGEGT. The ends were cut back, 2 bases at V and 4 bases at J, with 14 bases in the middle. The CDR3 DNA, read in part, is TGTGCCAGCAGTTACGGGCAGGGGAGTGTCTATGGC. It is translated as CASSYGQGSVYG. The complete CDR3 protein is CASSYGQGSVYGYTF.

Many counts were recorded for this clone. The read is 3 residues too short to cover the CDR3 end, so that end is filled in from the germline J gene. The chain employs TRBV5-4 and TRBJ1-4; maybe TRBD1 (6 bases). The CDR3 totals 14 residues. V lost 4 bases and J 8 bases, leaving 15 bases between the germline ends. Germline values: CDR1 SGHNT, CDR2 YYREEE (reference sequence). The CDR3 loop is CASSDGNRGEKLFF. Incomplete CDR3 DNA: TGTGCCAGCAGCGACGGAAATAGGGGGGAAAAA.

This clone was detected ten times or more. Partial CDR3 DNA: TGTGCCAGCAAGAGGGGACAACTGATAAGCTCCTACAATGAG. Protein product: CASKRGQLISSYNE. The full CDR3 sequence reads CASKRGQLISSYNEQFF. The chain is built from TRBV6-9 and TRBJ2-1; possibly TRBD1 for D (6 bases). The missing CDR3 end, 3 residues past where the read stops, is filled in from the germline J gene. The CDR3 extends over 17 amino acids. V was shortened by 7 bases and J by 0 bases, with 19 bases between the two germline ends. Looked up from germline, CDR1 is MNHGY and CDR2 is SVAAGI.

This clone was detected many times. CDR3 sequence: CASSQNPRTGREYGYTF. The CDR3 bases that were read are TGTGCCAGCAGCCAAAATCCTAGGACAGGGAGGGAATATGGC. The chain combines TRBV3-1 (or the pseudogene TRBV3-2) with TRBJ1-2; TRBD1 matches 8 bases. The CDR3 is cut off 3 residues early in the read; its end comes from the germline J gene. The ends lost 2 bases at V and 5 bases at J; junction bases unmatched: 13. CDR1 is LGHDT and CDR2 is YNNKEL in the germline V gene (reference sequence). The CDR3 sequence is 17 residues long.

This clone was seen at least ten times. The read terminates 3 residues ahead of where the CDR3 ends, so the germline J gene completes it. The V call is TRBV20-1, the J call TRBJ1-3, with D hard to call. The CDR3 contains 12 residues. Germline loops: CDR1 DFQATT, CDR2 SNEGSKA (reference sequence). Trimming pared 6 bases from V and 2 bases from J, leaving 8 bases between. The CDR3 sequence: CSAVAAGNTIYF. Incomplete CDR3 DNA: TGCAGTGCCGTGGCAGCTGGAAACACC.

This clone was observed many times. Read sequence stops 3 residues before the CDR3 end, and the germline J gene provides the missing end. The chain has TRBV2 and TRBJ1-5; D is possibly TRBD1 (5 bases). V gave up 4 bases and J gave up 6 bases, with 13 bases separating them. The germline V gene has CDR1 SNHLY and CDR2 FYNNEI. The CDR3 is 14 residues long. CDR3 DNA (partial): TGTGCCAGCAGTGCTACATACGGGGGTCAGCCC. Its translation is CASSATYGGQP. The complete CDR3 sequence is CASSATYGGQPQHF.